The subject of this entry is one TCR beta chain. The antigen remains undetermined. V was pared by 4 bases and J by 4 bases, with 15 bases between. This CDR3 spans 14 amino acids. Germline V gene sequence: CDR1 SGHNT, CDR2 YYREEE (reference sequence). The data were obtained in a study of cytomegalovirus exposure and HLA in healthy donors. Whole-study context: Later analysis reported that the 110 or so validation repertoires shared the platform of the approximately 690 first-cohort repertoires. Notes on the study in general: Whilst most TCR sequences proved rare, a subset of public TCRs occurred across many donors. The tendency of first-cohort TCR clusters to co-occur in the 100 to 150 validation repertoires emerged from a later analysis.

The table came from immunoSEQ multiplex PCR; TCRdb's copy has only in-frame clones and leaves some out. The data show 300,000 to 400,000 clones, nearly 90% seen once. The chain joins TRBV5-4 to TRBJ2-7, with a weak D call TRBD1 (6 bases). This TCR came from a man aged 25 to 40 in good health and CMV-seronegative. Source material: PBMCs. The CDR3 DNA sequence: TGTGCCAGCAGCCCCCCATCCGGACAGTACGAGCAGTACTTC. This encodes CASSPPSGQYEQYF.